This T cell receptor (beta chain) was observed in a study of T cell responses to AZD1222 COVID-19 vaccine. Note on this clone: The antigen is unknown.

The method was immunoSEQ multiplex PCR; TCRdb's version includes in-frame clones alone and lacks a portion of them. The sample gives around 96,000 clones, approximately 86% of which show up once; 5.5% to 6% is in the top ten. This CDR3 region has 15 residues. CDR1 is SGHTA and CDR2 is FQGNSA in the germline V gene. Trimming took 6 bases from V and 6 from J; bases not matched to a gene: 11. Study conclusions and caveats: Clonal diversity was possibly underestimated, and the donors were mostly white British, with more females.

The sequenced sample was peripheral blood, obtained 28 days after the second AZD1222 dose. The V and J genes are TRBV7-2 and TRBJ2-3; TRBD2 matches 8 bases. This sequence was found in an adult who received the AZD1222 COVID-19 vaccine. CDR3 sequence (DNA): TGTGCCAGCAGTCTTACGTCCGGGACTAGGGATACGCAGTATTTT. Translated: CASSLTSGTRDTQYF.